These 22 T cell receptor beta chains came from one sample sequenced in a study of glioma-infiltrating T cells. The iRepertoire nested amplicon-rescue multiplex PCR amplified TCR alpha and beta CDR3s from RNA. TCRdb reprocessed the multiplex PCR reads with MiXCR, giving one entry per CDR3 protein. Of 150,000 or so distinct CDR3 sequences listed, approximately 40% are singletons. The material sequenced was glioma tissue, nonneoplastic brain tissue, or PBMCs (not recorded which). Receptors were obtained from a human donor with low-grade glioma or glioblastoma, undergoing nonglioma brain surgery, or in good health (not recorded which).

CDR3 protein: CASSYSVYQPQHF. CDR3 DNA sequence: TGTGCCAGCAGTTACTCGGTGTACCAGCCCCAGCATTTT. V usage is TRBV6-6 and J usage is TRBJ1-5; D is undetermined. V lost 0 bases to trimming and J lost 7 bases, with 7 bases between them. The CDR3 is made up of 13 amino acids. Germline CDR1 MNHNY, CDR2 SVGAGI (reference sequence).

This clonotype was recorded many times. The J gene is TRBJ1-1, the V gene TRBV20-1; D not resolved. Germline values: CDR1 DFQATT, CDR2 SNEGSKA (reference sequence). Trimming cost V 8 bases and J 1 base, with 8 bases left between them. The CDR3 is made up of 11 amino acids. CDR3 DNA: TGCAGTACCGACAAGAACACTGAAGCTTTCTTT. Its protein product is CSTDKNTEAFF.

This rearrangement joins TRBV7-2 to TRBJ2-7; 8 positions match TRBD1. This CDR3 has 16 residues. Per germline, CDR1 SGHTA and CDR2 FQGNSA. Germline trimming cut 0 bases from V and 3 bases from J; bases unmatched to any gene: 7. CDR3 sequence reads: CASSLALGQGVYEQYF. The CDR3 region has the DNA TGTGCCAGCAGCTTAGCCCTCGGACAGGGAGTCTACGAGCAGTACTTC.

This clonotype was picked up a small number of times. This chain uses TRBV20-1 with TRBJ2-3; no firm D call. This CDR3 contains 13 residues. Trimming took 2 bases from V and 2 from J, leaving 8 bases between them. The germline CDR1 and CDR2 sequences are DFQATT and SNEGSKA (reference sequence). CDR3 residues: CSARLVNTDTQYF. Here the CDR3 DNA reads TGCAGTGCTAGATTAGTGAACACAGATACGCAGTATTTT.

The chain links TRBV20-1 to TRBJ2-7, with D tentatively TRBD1 (8 bases). This CDR3 is built from 16 residues. V lost 0 bases and J lost 4, with 19 bases in between. Germline V gene lookup returns CDR1 DFQATT and CDR2 SNEGSKA (reference sequence). The CDR3 DNA follows: TGCAGTGCTAGAGATTCGGCAGCGGGACAGGTTTACGAGCAGTACTTC. This sequence encodes CSARDSAAGQVYEQYF.

CDR3 sequence reads: CASSSWDRRQVGYTF. Here the CDR3 DNA reads TGTGCCAGCAGTTCCTGGGACCGCAGGCAGGTTGGCTACACCTTC. The chain joins TRBV27 to TRBJ1-2; tentatively, D is TRBD1 (5 bases). The germline CDR1 and CDR2 sequences are MNHEY and SMNVEV (reference sequence). The CDR3 runs to 15 residues. The V end lost 4 bases, the J end lost 7 bases, and 19 bases lay between the germline ends.

The rearrangement joins TRBV10-3 to TRBJ2-7, with TRBD1 as a possible D gene (5 bases). CDR1 is ENHRY and CDR2 is SYGVKD in the germline V gene. The CDR3 is made up of 14 amino acids. Trimming left V 1 base short and J 0 bases short, with 7 bases between. CDR3 loop: CAISELDSSYEQYF. CDR3 nucleotides: TGTGCCATCAGTGAGTTAGACAGCTCCTACGAGCAGTACTTC.

This clonotype was seen only a few times. The chain is built from TRBV6-1 and TRBJ1-1; TRBD1 agrees at 8 bases. With V trimmed by 8 bases and J by 1 base, 6 bases remained unmatched. This CDR3 comprises 14 residues. Per germline, CDR1 MNHNS and CDR2 SASEGT. The CDR3 protein is CASGDRTRNTEAFF. The CDR3 DNA reads as TGTGCCAGCGGGGACAGGACGCGGAACACTGAAGCTTTCTTT.

This clonotype was counted only a few times. The J gene is TRBJ1-5, the V gene TRBV2, with no clear D. The CDR3 runs 15 residues. Trimming took off 6 bases at V and 1 base at J, with 13 bases between the two ends. Germline CDR1 SNHLY, CDR2 FYNNEI. CDR3 sequence (DNA): TGTGCCAGCAGCGAAACACTTAGAAGCAATCAGCCCCAGCATTTT. It specifies CASSETLRSNQPQHF.

This clonotype was counted a few times. The V gene is TRBV6-2 or TRBV6-3, the J gene TRBJ2-3; perhaps TRBD2 as D (5 bases). Germline CDR1 MNHEY, CDR2 SVGEGT. The CDR3 contains 14 residues. V lost 5 bases and J lost 0, with 9 bases in between. Written as DNA, the CDR3 is TGTGCCAGCAGTCGGACTCAAAGCACAGATACGCAGTATTTT. It encodes CASSRTQSTDTQYF.

In its sample, this clonotype ranks as medium-sized. The rearrangement links TRBV27 to TRBJ2-1, with 8 bases lining up with TRBD2. Per the germline V gene, CDR1 is MNHEY and CDR2 is SMNVEV (reference sequence). V lost 2 bases, J lost 6 bases, and 12 bases stayed unmatched. CDR3 length equals 17 residues. Here the CDR3 reads CASSLRGGGTVGNEQFF. The CDR3 coding sequence is TGTGCCAGCAGTTTACGGGGGGGTGGGACTGTAGGCAATGAGCAGTTCTTC.

This clonotype was counted once. V gene TRBV27 combines with J gene TRBJ1-2; D remains unclear. The V gene's germline CDR1 is MNHEY and CDR2 SMNVEV (reference sequence). The CDR3 sequence is 14 residues long. V lost 8 bases, J lost 7 bases, and 20 bases lay in between. As DNA, the CDR3 is TGTGCCAGCGGAGACCTCGAGGCACCGTGTGGCTACACCTTC. Translation: CASGDLEAPCGYTF.

The sample holds a few counts of this clonotype. The chain links TRBV28 to TRBJ1-3; 7 nucleotides align to TRBD1. The CDR3 is made up of 12 amino acids. V shed 4 bases, J shed 9 bases, and the junction held 3 bases outside the gene matches. Germline V gene data show CDR1 as MDHEN and CDR2 as SYDVKM. The CDR3, as DNA: TGTGCCAGCAGTTCGACAGGGATCACCATATATTTT. It specifies CASSSTGITIYF.

This clonotype has a handful of counts. This chain uses TRBV6-1 with TRBJ2-7; D might be TRBD1 (6 bases). Germline V gives CDR1 MNHNS, CDR2 SASEGT. The CDR3 extends over 14 amino acids. V lost 5 bases, J lost 2 bases, and 13 bases lay in between. The CDR3 bases are TGTGCCAGCAGTTCGGACAGCTTCCCCTACGAGCAGTACTTC. Its translation: CASSSDSFPYEQYF.

The V gene is TRBV27, the J gene TRBJ2-7; TRBD1 matches at 9 bases. The CDR3 loop spans 12 amino acids. The V segment lost 6 bases and the J segment 5 bases; nucleotides outside the gene matches: 2. Germline CDR1 and CDR2: MNHEY and SMNVEV (reference sequence). CDR3 bases: TGTGCCAGCAGGGGACAGGGTAACGAGCAGTACTTC. Translated: CASRGQGNEQYF.

This chain links TRBV20-1 with TRBJ1-2; D is perhaps TRBD1 (5 bases). CDR3 length: 12 amino acids. Trimming shortened V by 5 bases and J by 1 base, and 8 bases separated the two germline ends. CDR1 DFQATT and CDR2 SNEGSKA come from the germline V gene (reference sequence). The CDR3, as DNA: TGCAGTGCTTGTGACAGTAACTATGGCTACACCTTC. It is translated as CSACDSNYGYTF.

The CDR3 nucleotides are TGCGCCAGCAGCCAAGATCGGGGCGGGAGCACAGATACGCAGTATTTT. Encoded protein: CASSQDRGGSTDTQYF. The rearrangement links TRBV4-3 to TRBJ2-3; D may correspond to TRBD1 or TRBD2 (5 bases each). Germline CDR1 is LGHNA and CDR2 is YSLEER. The ends were cut back, 0 bases at V and 0 bases at J, with 10 bases in the middle. This CDR3 has 16 residues.

CDR3 protein: CASSPRGTREAFF. The CDR3 DNA follows: TGTGCCAGCAGCCCCAGGGGTACGCGTGAAGCTTTCTTT. V and J are TRBV7-2 and TRBJ1-1; tentative D call: TRBD1 (6 bases). CDR1 is SGHTA, CDR2 FQGNSA, per germline. The CDR3 spans 13 residues. The ends were cut back, 5 bases at V and 7 bases at J, with 14 bases in the middle.

This clonotype is a singleton in its sample. J is TRBJ1-1 and V is TRBV12-3 or TRBV12-4; D uncertain. This CDR3 contains 10 residues. Trimming cost V 2 bases and J 6 bases, with 1 base left between them. As DNA, the CDR3 is TGTGCCAGCAGTTTATCTGAAGCTTTCTTT. Its translation: CASSLSEAFF.

In nucleotides, the CDR3 is TGCGCCAGCAGCCAAGCCGGGGATCAGCCCCAGCATTTT. Its translation is CASSQAGDQPQHF. The chain carries TRBV4-1 and TRBJ1-5; D not certain. CDR1 and CDR2 (germline): MGHRA, YSYEKL. The ends were cut back, 1 base at V and 5 bases at J, with 6 bases in the middle. The CDR3 consists of 13 residues.

This clonotype was picked up a small number of times. This chain uses TRBV20-1 with TRBJ2-1, with 13 bases aligning to TRBD2. Germline CDR1 and CDR2: DFQATT and SNEGSKA (reference sequence). The CDR3 loop spans 15 amino acids. V shed 3 bases and J 6 bases; nucleotides not matched to a gene: 5. Here the CDR3 reads CSASAGLAGFNEQFF. The CDR3 DNA reads as TGCAGTGCTAGTGCGGGACTAGCGGGATTCAATGAGCAGTTCTTC.

CDR3 amino acids: CASSPGGKETQYF. CDR3 in DNA: TGTGCCAGCTCACCAGGGGGCAAAGAGACCCAGTACTTC. V usage is TRBV18 and J usage is TRBJ2-5, with a tentative D call TRBD1 (6 bases). Trimming took 2 bases from V and 3 from J, leaving 7 bases between them. The CDR3 consists of 13 residues. CDR1 is KGHSH, CDR2 LQKENI, per germline.